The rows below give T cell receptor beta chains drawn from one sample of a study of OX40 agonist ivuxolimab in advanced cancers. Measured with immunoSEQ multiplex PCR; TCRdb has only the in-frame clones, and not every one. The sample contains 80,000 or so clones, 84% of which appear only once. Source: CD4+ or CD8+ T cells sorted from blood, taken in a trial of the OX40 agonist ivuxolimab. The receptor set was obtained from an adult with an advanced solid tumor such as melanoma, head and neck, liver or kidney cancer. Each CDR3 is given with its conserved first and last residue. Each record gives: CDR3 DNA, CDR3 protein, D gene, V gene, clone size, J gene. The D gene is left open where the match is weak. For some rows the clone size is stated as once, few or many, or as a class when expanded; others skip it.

TGCGCCAGCAGCGAATACCCGGGGACCAACTATGGCTACACCTTC,CASSEYPGTNYGYTF,.,TRBV5-1,few,TRBJ1-2
TGTGCCTGGCGGGACGGATTTAATGAAAAACTGTTTTTT,CAWRDGFNEKLFF,.,TRBV30,.,TRBJ1-4
TGTGCCAGCAGCCCGGGACCTGGCCCAGAGACCCAGTACTTC,CASSPGPGPETQYF,.,TRBV5-6,.,TRBJ2-5
TGTGCCAGCAGTCAAACCACCGAGCAGTACTTC,CASSQTTEQYF,.,TRBV7-1,.,TRBJ2-7
TGTGCCAGCAGCTTACCGGCGGGACTAGCGGGGGAAGGGGAGCAGTTCTTC,CASSLPAGLAGEGEQFF,TRBD2,TRBV7-9,.,TRBJ2-1
TGTGCCTGGAGTGTACTAGGAGGGGGAAACACCATATATTTT,CAWSVLGGGNTIYF,.,TRBV30,.,TRBJ1-3
TGTGCCAGCAGCTTGGAACGTCGACGGATGAACACTGAAGCTTTCTTT,CASSLERRRMNTEAFF,.,TRBV5-6,.,TRBJ1-1
TGTGCCAGCAGAACAGGCTCCACCACTTATAATTCACCCCTCCACTTT,CASRTGSTTYNSPLHF,.,TRBV28,.,TRBJ1-6
TGTGCCAGCAGCCCGTACTCCTACGAGCAGTACTTC,CASSPYSYEQYF,.,TRBV7-2,.,TRBJ2-7
TGTGCCTGGACTGGTCAGGGGGCGGAGACCCAGTACTTC,CAWTGQGAETQYF,TRBD1,TRBV30,.,TRBJ2-5
TGTGCCAGCCAGAGGGGGGGTTACACAGATACGCAGTATTTT,CASQRGGYTDTQYF,.,TRBV19,.,TRBJ2-3
TGTGCCAGCAGCTTATGGGGACAGGGTCCCCTCCACTTT,CASSLWGQGPLHF,TRBD1,TRBV7-2,.,TRBJ1-6
TGTGCCAGCAGCTTGCGGACTGACCGAACTGAAGCTTTCTTT,CASSLRTDRTEAFF,.,TRBV5-4,.,TRBJ1-1
TGTGCCAGCAGCTTTTCAGAACACGCTGAAGCTTTCTTT,CASSFSEHAEAFF,.,TRBV7-3,.,TRBJ1-1
TGTGCCAGCAGCTTAACAGGACTCGGAAACATTCAGTACTTC,CASSLTGLGNIQYF,.,TRBV7-9,.,TRBJ2-4
TGTGCCAGTAGTCCTCGGGACGGTATACTACGAGAGCAGTACTTC,CASSPRDGILREQYF,.,TRBV19,.,TRBJ2-7
TGTGCCTGGAGTGGTAGGGGTCGCCAAGAGACCCAGTACTTC,CAWSGRGRQETQYF,.,TRBV30,.,TRBJ2-5
TGTGCCAGCAGTACCCGGACTAGCGGGGGGAGTACAGATACGCAGTATTTT,CASSTRTSGGSTDTQYF,TRBD2,TRBV27,.,TRBJ2-3
TGTGCCAGCAGTGAAGTAGGGCGAGCTTTCTTT,CASSEVGRAFF,.,TRBV2,.,TRBJ1-1
TGTGCCAGCAGCTGGACAGGGGGCGTTTACGAGCAGTACTTC,CASSWTGGVYEQYF,TRBD1,TRBV28,.,TRBJ2-7
TGTGCCAGCAGTCGGCGACGCTGGACAGAAGGAGAGGACACAGATACGCAGTATTTT,CASSRRRWTEGEDTDTQYF,.,TRBV28,few,TRBJ2-3
TGTGCCAGCAGCTTAAGGACAGGGGGCCGGAGCTCCTACAATGAGCAGTTCTTC,CASSLRTGGRSSYNEQFF,TRBD1,TRBV7-9,.,TRBJ2-1
TGCGCCAGCAGCGCGAGGACAGGGGTCCTCTATGGCTACACCTTC,CASSARTGVLYGYTF,TRBD1,TRBV4-3,.,TRBJ1-2
TGTGCCTGGAGTTCGCCGTACCAAGAGACCCAGTACTTC,CAWSSPYQETQYF,.,TRBV30,few,TRBJ2-5
TGTGCCAGCAGCTTAGACTTTACCTCAACAGGGTCAGCTAACTATGGCTACACCTTC,CASSLDFTSTGSANYGYTF,.,TRBV11-3,.,TRBJ1-2
TGTGCCAGCAGACGAGCACAGGGCTCTGGAAACACCATATATTTT,CASRRAQGSGNTIYF,.,TRBV6-6,.,TRBJ1-3